Below, one TCR beta chain is given with its context. The target antigen is unknown. Original analysis: From ImmunoSEQ came sequences covering only the junction and carrying no quality scores, so filtering differed. TCRdb's copy holds only in-frame clones and misses some; the assay was immunoSEQ multiplex PCR. That table supplies the V and J calls and clone size; D and trimming were determined from the DNA. The repertoire holds about 640,000 clones, with about two thirds as singletons. The data are from a study of shared clonotypes between healthy human individuals. This CDR3 comprises 13 residues. V lost 4 bases to trimming and J lost 6 bases; unmatched junction nucleotides: 4. The germline V gene encodes CDR1 SGHRS and CDR2 YFSETQ. Findings and caveats of the study: Among a few donors, roughly 5.5% of naive CD4 clonotypes were found in common.

The clonotype originates from a woman aged 25 to 39 in good health. The chain is built from TRBV5-1 and TRBJ2-1; 7 bases match TRBD2. The sample was memory CD4+ T cells sorted from blood. Documented subset: CD45RA-negative fraction. CDR3 nucleotides: TGCGCCAGCAGCGGAGGGACTACCAATGAGCAGTTCTTC. Protein: CASSGGTTNEQFF.